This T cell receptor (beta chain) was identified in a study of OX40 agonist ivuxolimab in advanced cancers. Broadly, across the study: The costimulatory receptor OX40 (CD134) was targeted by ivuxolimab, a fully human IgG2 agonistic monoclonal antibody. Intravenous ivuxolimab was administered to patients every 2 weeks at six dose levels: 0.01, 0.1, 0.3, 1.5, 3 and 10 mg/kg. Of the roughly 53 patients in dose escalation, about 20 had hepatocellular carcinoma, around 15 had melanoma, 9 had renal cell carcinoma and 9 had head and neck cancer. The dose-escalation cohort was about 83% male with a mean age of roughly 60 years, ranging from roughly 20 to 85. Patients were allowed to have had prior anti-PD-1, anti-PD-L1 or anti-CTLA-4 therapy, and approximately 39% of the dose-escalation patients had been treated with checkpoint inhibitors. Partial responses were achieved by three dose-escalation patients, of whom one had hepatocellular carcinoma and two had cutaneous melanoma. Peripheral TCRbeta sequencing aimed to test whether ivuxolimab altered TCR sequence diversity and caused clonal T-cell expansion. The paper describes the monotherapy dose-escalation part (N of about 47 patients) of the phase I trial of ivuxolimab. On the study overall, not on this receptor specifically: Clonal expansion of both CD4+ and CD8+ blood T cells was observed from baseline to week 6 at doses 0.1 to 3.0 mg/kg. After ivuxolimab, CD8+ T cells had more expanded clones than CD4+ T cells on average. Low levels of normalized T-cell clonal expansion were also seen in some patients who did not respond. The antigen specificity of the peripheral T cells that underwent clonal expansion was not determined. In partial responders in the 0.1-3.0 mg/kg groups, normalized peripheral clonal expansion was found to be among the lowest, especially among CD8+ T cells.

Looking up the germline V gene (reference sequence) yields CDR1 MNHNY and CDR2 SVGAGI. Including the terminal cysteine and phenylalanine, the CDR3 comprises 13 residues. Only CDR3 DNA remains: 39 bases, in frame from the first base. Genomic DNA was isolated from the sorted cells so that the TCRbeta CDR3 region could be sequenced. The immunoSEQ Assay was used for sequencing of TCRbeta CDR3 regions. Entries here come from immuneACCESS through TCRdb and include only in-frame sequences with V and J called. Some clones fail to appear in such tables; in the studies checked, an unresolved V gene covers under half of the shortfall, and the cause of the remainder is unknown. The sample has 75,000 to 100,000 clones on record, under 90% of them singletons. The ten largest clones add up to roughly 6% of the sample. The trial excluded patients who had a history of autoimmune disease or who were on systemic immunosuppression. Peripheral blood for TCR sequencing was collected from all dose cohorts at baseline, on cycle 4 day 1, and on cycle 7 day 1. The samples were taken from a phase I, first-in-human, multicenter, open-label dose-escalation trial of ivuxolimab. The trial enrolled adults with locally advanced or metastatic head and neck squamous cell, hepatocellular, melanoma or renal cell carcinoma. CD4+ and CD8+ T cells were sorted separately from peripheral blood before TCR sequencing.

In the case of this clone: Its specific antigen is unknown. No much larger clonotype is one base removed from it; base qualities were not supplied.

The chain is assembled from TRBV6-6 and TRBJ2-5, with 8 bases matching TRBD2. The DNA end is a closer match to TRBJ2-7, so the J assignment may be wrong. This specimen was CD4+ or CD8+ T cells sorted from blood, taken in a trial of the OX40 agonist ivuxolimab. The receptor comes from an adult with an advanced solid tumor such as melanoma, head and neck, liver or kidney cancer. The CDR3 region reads CASSDGGEYEQYF. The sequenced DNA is TGTGCCAGCAGCGACGGGGGGGAGTACGAGCAGTACTTC.